This TCR beta chain was documented in a study of blood T cell repertoires in COVID-19. Study in general: There were acute and convalescent COVID-19 samples, and they came from the United States, Italy and Spain.

Trimming took 4 bases from V and 4 from J, leaving 8 bases between them. Germline-derived CDR1 and CDR2 are SGHTA and FQGNSA. CDR3 length: 13 amino acids. Clones were sequenced by immunoSEQ multiplex PCR, and TCRdb holds only the in-frame ones, with some missing. This table holds hundreds of thousands of clones, approximately 88% found once. The sequence derives from a woman aged 18-29 years who had recovered from COVID-19. This chain uses TRBV7-2 with TRBJ2-1; D unresolved. The specimen was PBMCs or T cells enriched from blood (not recorded which). The CDR3 region is CASSSTNYNEQFF. The CDR3 nucleotides are TGTGCCAGCAGCTCGACAAATTACAATGAGCAGTTCTTC.